Below, 3 T cell receptor beta chains from the same sample are listed, as sequenced in a study of blood T cell repertoires in COVID-19. The method was immunoSEQ multiplex PCR; TCRdb's version includes in-frame clones alone and lacks a portion of them. In the table there are about 140,000 clones, around 84% of which are singletons. The specimen was peripheral blood. The receptors come from a woman aged 55-69 years with acute or convalescent COVID-19.

J is TRBJ1-6 and V is TRBV3-1 (or the pseudogene TRBV3-2); maybe TRBD1 (5 bases). V shed 6 bases and J shed 10 bases, with 13 bases lying between them. The CDR3 loop spans 13 amino acids. Per germline, CDR1 LGHDT and CDR2 YNNKEL (reference sequence). The CDR3 region is CASRPGGGSPLHF. In nucleotides, the CDR3 is TGTGCCAGCAGACCCGGGGGAGGATCACCCCTCCACTTT.

This clone appeared once. This chain joins TRBV6-4 and TRBJ1-1; D uncertain. The CDR3 runs to 13 residues. The germline CDR1 and CDR2 sequences are MRHNA and SNTAGT. Trimming left V 3 bases short and J 5 bases short, with 10 bases between. Written as DNA, the CDR3 is TGTGCCAGCAGTGAAGCCCGAGGAACTGAAGCTTTCTTT. It specifies CASSEARGTEAFF.

The chain uses TRBV6-2 or TRBV6-3 and TRBJ2-1; D might be TRBD2 (6 bases). The CDR3 spans 15 residues. Germline-derived CDR1 and CDR2 are MNHEY and SVGEGT. The V gene lost 2 bases and the J gene lost 3 bases, with 11 bases spanning the gap. CDR3 in amino acids: CASSYRGADYNEQFF. CDR3 bases: TGTGCCAGCAGTTACCGCGGGGCAGACTACAATGAGCAGTTCTTC.